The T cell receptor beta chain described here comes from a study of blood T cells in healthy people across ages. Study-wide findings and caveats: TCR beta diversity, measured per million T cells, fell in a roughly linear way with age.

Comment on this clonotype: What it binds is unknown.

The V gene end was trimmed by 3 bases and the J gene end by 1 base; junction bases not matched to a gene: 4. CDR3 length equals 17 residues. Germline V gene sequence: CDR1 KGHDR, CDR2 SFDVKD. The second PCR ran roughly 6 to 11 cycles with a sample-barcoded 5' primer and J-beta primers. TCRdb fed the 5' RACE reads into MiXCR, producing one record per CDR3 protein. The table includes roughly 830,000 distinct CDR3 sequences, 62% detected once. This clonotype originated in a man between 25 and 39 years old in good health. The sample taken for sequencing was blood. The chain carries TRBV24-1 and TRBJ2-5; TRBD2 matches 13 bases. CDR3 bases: TGTGCCACCAGTGATCCGGGACTAGCGGGGAGCCAAGAGACCCAGTACTTC. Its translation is CATSDPGLAGSQETQYF.